A single sample is the source of the 30 T cell receptor beta chains below, sequenced in a study of OX40 agonist ivuxolimab in advanced cancers. Assay used: immunoSEQ multiplex PCR; TCRdb lists only in-frame clones, some missing. In the table there are under 60,000 clones, just under 90% of which are singletons. The material was CD4+ or CD8+ T cells sorted from blood, obtained in a trial of the OX40 agonist ivuxolimab. All receptors come from an adult with an advanced solid tumor such as melanoma, head and neck, liver or kidney cancer.

This chain uses TRBV28 with TRBJ2-7, with TRBD1 as a possible D gene (5 bases). CDR1 is MDHEN and CDR2 is SYDVKM in the germline V gene. The CDR3 runs to 15 residues. V was trimmed by 3 bases and J by 5 bases, leaving 17 bases between them. CDR3 DNA: TGTGCCAGCAGTTTTACAGGACCCTTTTCCAACGAGCAGTACTTC. Its translation is CASSFTGPFSNEQYF.

The gene calls are TRBV6-5 and TRBJ1-1; D may be TRBD1 (5 bases). Per germline, CDR1 MNHEY and CDR2 SVGAGI. Trimming shortened V by 3 bases and J by 9 bases, and 11 bases separated the two germline ends. This CDR3 spans 12 amino acids. Here the CDR3 DNA reads TGTGCCAGCAGTTATGGAGGGGCCCAAGCTTTCTTT. Its translation is CASSYGGAQAFF.

The chain joins TRBV7-6 to TRBJ2-7; TRBD1 agrees at 9 bases. The CDR3 loop spans 13 amino acids. V lost 4 bases and J lost 6; bases outside the gene matches: 4. Germline CDR1 is SGHVS and CDR2 is FNYEAQ. The CDR3 region has the DNA TGTGCCAGCAGCTCCGGGACAGGGACCGAGCAGTACTTC. Protein: CASSSGTGTEQYF.

J is TRBJ2-2 and V is TRBV7-3; TRBD2 aligns across 7 bases. V was pared by 5 bases and J by 6 bases, with 9 bases of the junction left unmatched. The CDR3 is made up of 15 amino acids. Germline lookup yields CDR1 SGHTA and CDR2 FQGTGA. CDR3 nucleotides: TGTGCCAGCAGCCCCCGTAGTGGGGGGGCCGGGGAGCTGTTTTTT. This gives the protein CASSPRSGGAGELFF.

The chain carries TRBV9 and TRBJ2-7; TRBD1 matches at 7 bases. V lost 1 base to trimming and J lost 4 bases; unmatched junction nucleotides: 8. The germline V gene encodes CDR1 SGDLS and CDR2 YYNGEE. The CDR3 spans 15 residues. Written as DNA, the CDR3 is TGTGCCAGCAGCGTATCCGCCAGGGGGTCGTACGAGCAGTACTTC. As protein: CASSVSARGSYEQYF. Supplemented by reference TRBV9 and TRBJ2-7, the full variable domain reads DSGVTQTPKHLITATGQRVTLRCSPRSGDLSVYWYQQSLDQGLQFLIQYYNGEERAKGNILERFSAQQFPDLHSELNLSSLELGDSALYFCASSVSARGSYEQYFGPGTRLTVT.

This clone was picked up one time. The chain combines TRBV5-5 with TRBJ1-5; 9 nucleotides align to TRBD1. The CDR3 runs to 15 residues. V lost 4 bases, J lost 4 bases, and 6 bases stayed unmatched. Germline CDR1 is SGHKS and CDR2 is YYEKEE (reference sequence). The DNA of the CDR3 is TGTGCCAGCAGCCTCCCCGGGACAGGGAATCAGCCCCAGCATTTT. Translated, it gives CASSLPGTGNQPQHF.

This chain joins TRBV2 and TRBJ2-7; no clear D gene. Germline-derived CDR1 and CDR2 are SNHLY and FYNNEI. V dropped 6 bases and J dropped 1 base, with 7 bases sitting between them. This CDR3 has 12 residues. The CDR3 is CASSAQSYEQYF. Written as DNA, the CDR3 is TGTGCCAGCAGCGCACAATCCTACGAGCAGTACTTC.

V and J are TRBV5-1 and TRBJ1-2, with 9 bases aligning to TRBD1. CDR1 and CDR2 (germline): SGHRS, YFSETQ. The CDR3 extends over 15 amino acids. The V and J ends lost 2 bases and 7 bases, in that order; junction bases with no gene match: 9. Written as DNA, the CDR3 is TGCGCCAGCAGCTTCACCACCCGGGACAGGGCTGGCTACACCTTC. It codes for CASSFTTRDRAGYTF.

The chain couples TRBV28 to TRBJ2-4; TRBD1 aligns across 7 bases. From germline, CDR1 is MDHEN and CDR2 SYDVKM. The V gene end was trimmed by 2 bases and the J gene end by 5 bases; junction bases not matched to a gene: 3. The CDR3 runs 14 residues. The DNA of the CDR3 is TGTGCCAGCAGTTTAACAGGGGTCGAAAACATTCAGTACTTC. Its protein is CASSLTGVENIQYF.

The CDR3 is CASSLGGQGGLVNTIYF. The CDR3 DNA follows: TGTGCCAGCAGTTTGGGTGGACAGGGTGGTCTTGTAAACACCATATATTTT. V and J are TRBV28 and TRBJ1-3, with TRBD1 matching over 8 bases. The ends lost 3 bases at V and 6 bases at J; junction bases unmatched: 13. CDR1 MDHEN and CDR2 SYDVKM come from the germline V gene. This CDR3 has 17 amino acids.

The chain links TRBV2 to TRBJ2-3, with 7 bases identical to TRBD2. V gave up 5 bases and J gave up 0 bases; unmatched junction bases: 2. CDR1 and CDR2 from the germline V gene are SNHLY and FYNNEI. This CDR3 has 14 amino acids. DNA for the CDR3: TGTGCCAGCAGTCTGGGACTAAGCACAGATACGCAGTATTTT. Translating gives CASSLGLSTDTQYF.

This rearrangement joins TRBV7-9 to TRBJ2-7; D ambiguous. The germline V gene encodes CDR1 SEHNR and CDR2 FQNEAQ (reference sequence). Trimming stripped 3 bases from V and 2 bases from J, with 14 bases between. The CDR3 loop spans 15 amino acids. The chain's CDR3 is CASSFFGGQAYEQYF. The CDR3, as DNA: TGTGCCAGCAGCTTTTTTGGCGGTCAGGCCTACGAGCAGTACTTC.

The gene calls are TRBV28 and TRBJ1-2; 10 bases map to TRBD1. The CDR3 is made up of 14 amino acids. The ends lost 7 bases at V and 4 bases at J; junction bases unmatched: 6. Germline V CDR1 and CDR2: MDHEN, SYDVKM. The CDR3 nucleotides are TGTGCCAGCATAGACAGGGGGCAAGGCTATGGCTACACCTTC. Protein product: CASIDRGQGYGYTF.

The rearrangement uses TRBV14 and TRBJ2-3, with TRBD2 matching 8 bases. The germline V gene has CDR1 SGHDN and CDR2 FVKESK. The CDR3 contains 14 residues. The V and J ends lost 4 bases and 6 bases, in that order; junction bases with no gene match: 6. CDR3 in amino acids: CASSRLAWGDTQYF. Written as DNA, the CDR3 is TGTGCCAGCAGCCGACTAGCGTGGGGGGATACGCAGTATTTT.

The CDR3 sequence: CAWIRTGGTGELFF. Here the CDR3 DNA reads TGTGCCTGGATTCGGACAGGAGGGACCGGGGAGCTGTTTTTT. The chain carries TRBV30 and TRBJ2-2; perhaps TRBD1 as D (7 bases). Deletions cut 4 bases from V and 5 bases from J, with 14 bases between. CDR1 is GTSNPN, CDR2 SVGIG, per germline (reference sequence). The CDR3 totals 14 residues.

The chain joins TRBV18 to TRBJ2-2; D call uncertain. Trimming removed 3 bases from V and 4 bases from J, with 12 bases in between. The CDR3 is made up of 15 amino acids. From germline, CDR1 is KGHSH and CDR2 LQKENI. The CDR3 spells CASSPMALGTGELFF. CDR3 coding DNA: TGTGCCAGCTCACCGATGGCTTTAGGCACCGGGGAGCTGTTTTTT.

The chain links TRBV7-3 to TRBJ2-5; 10 bases are a match to TRBD2. The trim removed 3 bases at V and 3 bases at J, leaving 4 bases unmatched. CDR3 length: 15 residues. CDR1 and CDR2 (germline): SGHTA, FQGTGA. The CDR3 DNA follows: TGTGCCAGCAGCTTCTCTAGCGGGAGCAAAGAGACCCAGTACTTC. Amino acids: CASSFSSGSKETQYF.

The chain joins TRBV20-1 to TRBJ2-1, with D tentatively TRBD2 (6 bases). Germline CDR1 is DFQATT and CDR2 is SNEGSKA (reference sequence). V was trimmed by 3 bases and J by 12 bases, leaving 12 bases between them. The CDR3 sequence is 11 residues long. CDR3 region: CSASGRVGQFF. Written as DNA, the CDR3 is TGCAGTGCTAGCGGGAGAGTTGGGCAGTTCTTC.

This clone occurred once. The rearrangement joins TRBV7-2 to TRBJ2-5, with D maybe TRBD1 (6 bases). Germline lookup yields CDR1 SGHTA and CDR2 FQGNSA. The CDR3 is 14 residues long. V was cut by 4 bases and J by 5 bases, with 14 bases left in between. The CDR3 DNA reads as TGTGCCAGCAGCTCACCGGACAGAGGGGAGACCCAGTACTTC. Translated, it gives CASSSPDRGETQYF.

The gene calls are TRBV6-1 and TRBJ1-1, with 7 nucleotides matching TRBD1. Germline V CDR1 and CDR2: MNHNS, SASEGT. The CDR3 is 13 amino acids. After removal of 2 bases from V and 7 bases from J, the junction contained 4 bases not matched to a gene. The CDR3 protein is CASSEHRDSEAFF. DNA of the CDR3: TGTGCCAGCAGTGAACACCGGGACAGTGAAGCTTTCTTT.

The genes are TRBV7-2 and TRBJ2-3; 8 nucleotides agree with TRBD2. V dropped 5 bases and J dropped 2; count of bases not matched to a gene: 3. CDR1 is SGHTA, CDR2 FQGNSA, per germline. The CDR3 runs 14 residues. CDR3 amino acids: CASSRLANTDTQYF. The DNA for the CDR3 is TGTGCCAGCAGCCGACTAGCGAACACAGATACGCAGTATTTT.

J is TRBJ1-2 and V is TRBV7-9, with TRBD1 identical over 7 bases. The CDR3 runs to 14 residues. V trimming: 1 base; J trimming: 8 bases; junction bases outside the gene matches: 7. CDR1 and CDR2 from the germline V gene are SEHNR and FQNEAQ (reference sequence). This chain's CDR3 is CASSLGQGEEGYTF. CDR3 DNA: TGTGCCAGCAGCTTAGGACAGGGTGAGGAAGGCTACACCTTC.

This clone was seen only once. V gene TRBV4-3 combines with J gene TRBJ2-5; possibly TRBD1 for D (6 bases). Germline V gene lookup returns CDR1 LGHNA and CDR2 YSLEER. V was trimmed by 1 base and J by 2 bases, leaving 14 bases between them. The CDR3 extends over 16 amino acids. The CDR3 nucleotides read TGCGCCAGCAGCCAAGTCCCGACAGGTTTTCAAGAGACCCAGTACTTC. Amino acid sequence: CASSQVPTGFQETQYF.

The rearrangement uses TRBV2 and TRBJ2-3; D remains unclear. This CDR3 comprises 12 residues. V gave up 1 base and J gave up 11 bases, with 10 bases separating them. Germline V CDR1 and CDR2: SNHLY, FYNNEI. CDR3 coding DNA: TGTGCCAGCAGTGAAGTAGCCCCCCGGCAGTATTTT. This gives the protein CASSEVAPRQYF.

V gene TRBV4-1 combines with J gene TRBJ2-3, with 8 bases lining up with TRBD2. Germline loops: CDR1 MGHRA, CDR2 YSYEKL. Unmatched junction bases numbered 11, after V lost 1 base and J lost 5 bases. The CDR3 sequence is 17 residues long. In DNA form, the CDR3 reads TGCGCCAGCAGCCAAGGCTGGGGCGGGGGGCAAGTAGATACGCAGTATTTT. It yields the protein CASSQGWGGGQVDTQYF.

The CDR3 sequence: CSARVSYEQYF. The CDR3 DNA sequence: TGCAGTGCTAGAGTATCCTACGAGCAGTACTTC. The V call is TRBV20-1, the J call TRBJ2-7; D is unresolved. Trimming cost V 1 base and J 1 base, with 2 bases left between them. The CDR3 length is 11 residues. Germline loops: CDR1 DFQATT, CDR2 SNEGSKA (reference sequence).

V is TRBV7-9 and J is TRBJ1-1; D gene uncertain. V lost 1 base, J lost 0 bases, and 3 bases lay in between. Germline CDR1 reads SEHNR; CDR2 reads FQNEAQ (reference sequence). This CDR3 contains 13 residues. For the CDR3, the DNA is TGTGCCAGCAGCTTAGTTCTGAACACTGAAGCTTTCTTT. This gives the protein CASSLVLNTEAFF. Based on the CDR3 plus reference TRBV7-9 and TRBJ1-1, the full variable domain is DTGVSQNPRHKITKRGQNVTFRCDPISEHNRLYWYRQTLGQGPEFLTYFQNEAQLEKSRLLSDRFSAERPKGSFSTLEIQRTEQGDSAMYLCASSLVLNTEAFFGQGTRLTVV.

The J gene is TRBJ2-1, the V gene TRBV2; D is possibly TRBD1 or TRBD2 (5 bases each). V lost 3 bases and J 12 bases, leaving 12 bases between the germline ends. In germline, CDR1 is SNHLY, CDR2 FYNNEI. The CDR3 totals 12 residues. DNA of the CDR3: TGTGCCAGCAGTGAGGGGATTGGGGGGCAGTTCTTC. Translating it yields CASSEGIGGQFF.

The chain uses TRBV7-3 and TRBJ2-1; TRBD2 matches 9 bases. The J segment lost 6 bases and the V segment lost 5 bases, leaving 14 bases of the junction unmatched. This CDR3 contains 17 residues. Germline V gene lookup returns CDR1 SGHTA and CDR2 FQGTGA. As DNA, the CDR3 is TGTGCCAGCAGCCTCTTCGGGACTAGCAGGACCATCAATGAGCAGTTCTTC. It specifies CASSLFGTSRTINEQFF.

This clone is a singleton in its sample. J is TRBJ2-5 and V is TRBV7-2; the D is unclear. V lost 1 base and J lost 5, with 5 bases in between. The germline V gene has CDR1 SGHTA and CDR2 FQGNSA. The CDR3 has 12 residues. CDR3 loop: CASSLGLETQYF. The CDR3 DNA sequence: TGTGCCAGCAGCTTAGGGTTGGAGACCCAGTACTTC. The full variable domain, rest sourced from reference TRBV7-2 and TRBJ2-5, is GAGVSQSPSNKVTEKGKDVELRCDPISGHTALYWYRQSLGQGLEFLIYFQGNSAPDKSGLPSDRFSAERTGGSVSTLTIQRTQQEDSAVYLCASSLGLETQYFGPGTRLLVL.